This TCR beta chain was identified during a study of blood T cell repertoires in COVID-19. At the level of the study: Collection of acute and convalescent COVID-19 samples took place in the United States, Italy and Spain.

The CDR3 consists of 15 residues. J was trimmed by 6 bases and V by 4 bases; bases with no gene match: 15. Germline loops: CDR1 SQVTM, CDR2 ANQGSEA. Original data processing: Nucleated cell counts were estimated from reference gene primer amplification. TCRdb keeps only in-frame clones here, not all; method: immunoSEQ multiplex PCR. For V, J and clone size, that table is used; D and trimming come from the DNA. Found here are approximately 70,000 clones, about 80% of them singletons; the top ten hold about 20%. The TCR comes from a man between 65 and 85 years old who had recovered from COVID-19. The chain links TRBV29-1 to TRBJ2-7; 7 bases map to TRBD1. Material for sequencing was peripheral blood. The CDR3 bases are TGCAGCGTTGTCCTTTCTGGACAGGCTAGGGGCGAGCAGTACTTC. It translates to CSVVLSGQARGEQYF.